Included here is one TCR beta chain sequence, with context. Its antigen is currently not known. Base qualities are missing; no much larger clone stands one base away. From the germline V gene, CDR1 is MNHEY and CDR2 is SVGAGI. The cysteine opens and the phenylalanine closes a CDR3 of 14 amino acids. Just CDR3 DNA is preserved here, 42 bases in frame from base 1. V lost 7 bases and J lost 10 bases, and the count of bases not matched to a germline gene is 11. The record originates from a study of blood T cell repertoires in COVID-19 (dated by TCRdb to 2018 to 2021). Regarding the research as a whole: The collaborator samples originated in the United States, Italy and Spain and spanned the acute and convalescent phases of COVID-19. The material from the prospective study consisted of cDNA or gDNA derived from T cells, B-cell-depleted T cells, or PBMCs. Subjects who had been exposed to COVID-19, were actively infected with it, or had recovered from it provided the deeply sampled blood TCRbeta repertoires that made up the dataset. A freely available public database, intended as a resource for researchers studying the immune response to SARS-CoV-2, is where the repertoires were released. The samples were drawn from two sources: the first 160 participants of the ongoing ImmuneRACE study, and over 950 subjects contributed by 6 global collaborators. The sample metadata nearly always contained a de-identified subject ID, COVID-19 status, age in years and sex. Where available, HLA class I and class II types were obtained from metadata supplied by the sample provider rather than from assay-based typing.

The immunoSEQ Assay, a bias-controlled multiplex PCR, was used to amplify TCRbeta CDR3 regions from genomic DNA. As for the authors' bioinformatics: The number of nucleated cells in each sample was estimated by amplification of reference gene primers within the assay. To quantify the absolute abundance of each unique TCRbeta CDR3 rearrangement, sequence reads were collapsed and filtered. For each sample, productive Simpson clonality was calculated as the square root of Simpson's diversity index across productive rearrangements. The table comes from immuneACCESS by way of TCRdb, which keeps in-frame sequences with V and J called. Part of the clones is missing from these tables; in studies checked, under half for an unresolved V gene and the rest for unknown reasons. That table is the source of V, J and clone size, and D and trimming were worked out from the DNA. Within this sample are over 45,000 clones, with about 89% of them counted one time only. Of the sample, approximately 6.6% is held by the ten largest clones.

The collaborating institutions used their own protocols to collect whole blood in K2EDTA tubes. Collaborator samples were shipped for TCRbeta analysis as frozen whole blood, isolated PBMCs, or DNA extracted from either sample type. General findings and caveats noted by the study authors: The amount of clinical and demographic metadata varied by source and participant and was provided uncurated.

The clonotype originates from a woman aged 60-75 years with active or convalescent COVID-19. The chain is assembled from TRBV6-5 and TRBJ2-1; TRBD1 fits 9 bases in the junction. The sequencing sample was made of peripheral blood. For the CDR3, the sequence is CASKGHRTGDEQFF. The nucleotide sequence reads TGTGCCAGCAAGGGTCACAGGACAGGGGACGAGCAGTTCTTC.